One and the same sample provided the 17 T cell receptor beta chains below, sequenced in a study of cytomegalovirus exposure and HLA in healthy donors. The primer mix had 60 Vbeta and 13 Jbeta primers. Sequenced by immunoSEQ multiplex PCR; TCRdb stores in-frame clones only, minus some. This repertoire includes about 120,000 clones. Material: PBMCs. The receptors derive from a man in his forties in good health and CMV-seropositive.

The chain has TRBV27 and TRBJ2-1; D remains ambiguous. Germline lookup yields CDR1 MNHEY and CDR2 SMNVEV (reference sequence). The CDR3 has 15 residues. V dropped 6 bases and J dropped 0 bases, with 12 bases sitting between them. The CDR3 DNA is TGTGCCAGCAGACCAATCTTGAGCTCCTACAATGAGCAGTTCTTC. Protein sequence: CASRPILSSYNEQFF.

J is TRBJ1-1 and V is TRBV11-1, with a weak D call TRBD1 (5 bases). This CDR3 has 14 amino acids. Per germline, CDR1 SGHAT and CDR2 FQDESV (reference sequence). V was pared by 5 bases and J by 2 bases, with 12 bases between. CDR3 nucleotides: TGTGCCAGCAGCGCTAGACAGCGTAACACTGAAGCTTTCTTT. It translates to CASSARQRNTEAFF.

The chain is built from TRBV6-5 and TRBJ1-1; D not certain. Germline V gene sequence: CDR1 MNHEY, CDR2 SVGAGI. V lost 5 bases to trimming and J lost 4 bases, with 8 bases between them. This CDR3 has 12 amino acids. The chain's CDR3 is CASSQHPTEAFF. DNA of the CDR3: TGTGCCAGCAGTCAACACCCCACTGAAGCTTTCTTT.

CDR3 in DNA: TGTGCCAGCAGCATTAGACAGGGGAACACTGAAGCTTTCTTT. Amino acids: CASSIRQGNTEAFF. The J gene is TRBJ1-1, the V gene TRBV7-8; TRBD1 agrees at 7 bases. Per germline, CDR1 SGHVS and CDR2 FQNEAQ. V gave up 5 bases and J gave up 1 base; unmatched junction bases: 4. There are 14 residues in the CDR3.

The rearrangement uses TRBV10-1 and TRBJ2-7; 7 bases map to TRBD2. The CDR3 has 13 residues. Unmatched junction bases numbered 6, after V lost 6 bases and J lost 4 bases. The V gene's germline CDR1 is WNHNN and CDR2 SYGVQD (reference sequence). This CDR3 reads CASRPGLSYEQYF. DNA for the CDR3: TGCGCCAGCAGACCGGGACTATCATACGAGCAGTACTTC.

The chain combines TRBV7-9 with TRBJ1-2; a possible D gene is TRBD1 (6 bases). The V end was cut by 3 bases, the J end by 11 bases, with 13 bases between. The germline V gene encodes CDR1 SEHNR and CDR2 FQNEAQ (reference sequence). The CDR3 has 12 residues. CDR3: CASSLGTPVYTF. For the CDR3, the DNA is TGTGCCAGCAGCTTGGGGACACCTGTTTACACCTTC.

The chain couples TRBV5-1 to TRBJ2-5; D unclear. The J call may be wrong; the DNA end is better matched by TRBJ2-7. Germline-derived CDR1 and CDR2 are SGHRS and YFSETQ. This CDR3 is built from 14 residues. The CDR3 sequence: CASSFSFLDYEQYF. The CDR3 coding sequence is TGCGCCAGCAGCTTCTCGTTCCTCGACTACGAGCAGTACTTC.

The V call is TRBV5-1, the J call TRBJ2-7, with 10 bases that match TRBD1. J lost 2 bases, V lost 4 bases, and 3 bases had no gene match. There are 14 residues in the CDR3. The germline V gene has CDR1 SGHRS and CDR2 YFSETQ. CDR3 in DNA: TGCGCCAGCAGCCCGGGACAGGGGCCCTACGAGCAGTACTTC. It codes for CASSPGQGPYEQYF.

The J gene is TRBJ2-7, the V gene TRBV7-2; 7 positions agree with TRBD1. This CDR3 has 12 residues. The V gene's germline CDR1 is SGHTA and CDR2 FQGNSA. With 5 bases clipped from V and 4 bases from J, the junction kept 2 bases outside the gene matches. CDR3 loop: CASSRQGYEQYF. As DNA, the CDR3 is TGTGCCAGCAGCAGACAGGGTTACGAGCAGTACTTC.

CDR3: CASSSIPGTGGILNTEAFF. In nucleotides, the CDR3 is TGTGCCAGCAGTTCCATACCCGGGACAGGGGGCATATTGAACACTGAAGCTTTCTTT. The chain has TRBV28 and TRBJ1-1, with 12 bases fitting TRBD1. V was pared by 4 bases and J by 0 bases, with 12 bases of the junction left unmatched. Per germline, CDR1 MDHEN and CDR2 SYDVKM. The CDR3 runs to 19 residues.

The chain links TRBV2 to TRBJ2-7, with D tentatively TRBD1 (7 bases). The CDR3 loop spans 13 amino acids. Germline V gene data show CDR1 as SNHLY and CDR2 as FYNNEI. The V end lost 5 bases, the J end lost 5 bases, and 13 bases lay between the germline ends. The CDR3 nucleotides read TGTGCCAGCAGTCGGGCAGGGGGGAACGAGCAGTACTTC. Translated, it gives CASSRAGGNEQYF.

The rearrangement links TRBV18 to TRBJ2-1; 8 bases map to TRBD2. CDR1 and CDR2 (germline): KGHSH, LQKENI. This CDR3 has 15 residues. V shed 1 base and J 7 bases; nucleotides not matched to a gene: 6. The CDR3 nucleotides read TGTGCCAGCTCACCACTGACGGGGGGGTGGAATGAGCAGTTCTTC. Its translation is CASSPLTGGWNEQFF. The full variable domain, rest sourced from reference TRBV18 and TRBJ2-1, is NAGVMQNPRHLVRRRGQEARLRCSPMKGHSHVYWYRQLPEEGLKFMVYLQKENIIDESGMPKERFSAEFPKEGPSILRIQQVVRGDSAAYFCASSPLTGGWNEQFFGPGTRLTVL.

This chain links TRBV7-2 with TRBJ1-1; D ambiguous. The germline CDR1 and CDR2 sequences are SGHTA and FQGNSA. This CDR3 is 14 amino acids long. The V gene lost 3 bases and the J gene lost 1 base, with 9 bases spanning the gap. CDR3 DNA: TGTGCCAGCAGCTTCTTTTCGGGGAACACTGAAGCTTTCTTT. Protein sequence: CASSFFSGNTEAFF. The whole variable domain, remainder taken from reference TRBV7-2 and TRBJ1-1, is GAGVSQSPSNKVTEKGKDVELRCDPISGHTALYWYRQSLGQGLEFLIYFQGNSAPDKSGLPSDRFSAERTGGSVSTLTIQRTQQEDSAVYLCASSFFSGNTEAFFGQGTRLTVV.

The CDR3 sequence: CSVSTRSTEAFF. For the CDR3, the DNA is TGCAGCGTTTCGACCCGGAGTACTGAAGCTTTCTTT. The genes are TRBV29-1 and TRBJ1-1, with unresolved D. The germline gives CDR1 SQVTM, CDR2 ANQGSEA. CDR3 size: 12 residues. Trimming took 5 bases from V and 5 from J, leaving 12 bases between them.

DNA of the CDR3: TGCGCCAGCAGCCTGAGTCCCGGGACAGGGCCCAACTCCTACGAGCAGTACTTC. It codes for CASSLSPGTGPNSYEQYF. The chain employs TRBV5-1 and TRBJ2-7; TRBD1 aligns across 9 bases. V trimming: 4 bases; J trimming: 0 bases; junction bases outside the gene matches: 14. Germline values: CDR1 SGHRS, CDR2 YFSETQ. This CDR3 spans 18 amino acids. Combining the CDR3 with reference TRBV5-1 and TRBJ2-7 gives the whole variable domain KAGVTQTPRYLIKTRGQQVTLSCSPISGHRSVSWYQQTPGQGLQFLFEYFSETQRNKGNFPGRFSGRQFSNSRSEMNVSTLELGDSALYLCASSLSPGTGPNSYEQYFGPGTRLTVT.

The J gene is TRBJ1-2, the V gene TRBV5-4; D uncertain. In germline, CDR1 is SGHNT, CDR2 YYREEE (reference sequence). This CDR3 has 14 residues. Trimming took 2 bases from V and 0 from J, leaving 8 bases between them. The CDR3 region is CASSFQQTNYGYTF. CDR3 nucleotide sequence: TGTGCCAGCAGCTTTCAACAGACTAACTATGGCTACACCTTC.

The chain joins TRBV30 to TRBJ2-1, with TRBD1 matching 7 bases. V was clipped by 4 bases and J by 5 bases; unmatched bases: 17. The germline gives CDR1 GTSNPN, CDR2 SVGIG (reference sequence). The CDR3 has 17 amino acids. This CDR3 is CAWILPTEGQRHNEQFF. CDR3 nucleotide sequence: TGTGCCTGGATTTTACCCACCGAGGGACAGCGGCACAATGAGCAGTTCTTC.